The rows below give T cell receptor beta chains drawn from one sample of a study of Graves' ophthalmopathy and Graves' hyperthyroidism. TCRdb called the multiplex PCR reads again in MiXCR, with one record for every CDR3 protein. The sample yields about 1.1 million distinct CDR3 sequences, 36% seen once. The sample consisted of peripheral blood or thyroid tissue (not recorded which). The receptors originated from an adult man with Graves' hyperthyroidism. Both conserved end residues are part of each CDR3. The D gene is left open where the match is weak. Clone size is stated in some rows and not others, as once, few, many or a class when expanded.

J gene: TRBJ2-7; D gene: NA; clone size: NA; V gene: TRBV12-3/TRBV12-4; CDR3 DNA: TGTGCCAGCAGCCAAGAGCGCAGGGGCGCAAACTACGAGCAGTACTTC; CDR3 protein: CASSQERRGANYEQYF
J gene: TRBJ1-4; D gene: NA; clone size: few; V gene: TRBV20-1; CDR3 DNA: TGCAGTGCCCACAAGGGGGAGGGTGAAAAACTGTTTTTT; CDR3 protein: CSAHKGEGEKLFF
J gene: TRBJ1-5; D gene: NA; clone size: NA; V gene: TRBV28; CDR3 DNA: TGTGCCAGCACCACTGCGGATCAGCCCCAGCATTTT; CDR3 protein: CASTTADQPQHF
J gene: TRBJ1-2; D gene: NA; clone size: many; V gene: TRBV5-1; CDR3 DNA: TGCGCCAGCAGAGAGACGGGACTGGGTGGCTATGGCTACACCTTC; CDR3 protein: CASRETGLGGYGYTF
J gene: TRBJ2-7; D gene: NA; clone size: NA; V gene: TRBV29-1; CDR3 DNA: TGCAGCGTTGCGGTGGGACGACGTCAAGAGCAGTACTTC; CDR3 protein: CSVAVGRRQEQYF
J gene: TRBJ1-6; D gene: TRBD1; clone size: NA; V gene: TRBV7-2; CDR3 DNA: TGTGCCAGCAACTTAGGGGACAGGGATAATTCACCCCTCCACTTT; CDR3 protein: CASNLGDRDNSPLHF
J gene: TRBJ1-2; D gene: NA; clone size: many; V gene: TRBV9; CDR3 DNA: TGTGCCAGCAGCGTAGCTCCCACGGCTGACTATGGCTACACCTTC; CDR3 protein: CASSVAPTADYGYTF
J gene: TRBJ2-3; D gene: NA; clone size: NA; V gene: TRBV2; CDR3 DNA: TGTGCCAGCAATCGCCTTTGGGGGGCAGATACGCAGTATTTT; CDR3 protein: CASNRLWGADTQYF
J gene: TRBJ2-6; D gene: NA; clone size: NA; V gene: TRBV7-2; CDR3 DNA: TGTGCCAGCAGCTTGACTCCTTTGGGGGCCAACGTCCTGACTTTC; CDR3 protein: CASSLTPLGANVLTF
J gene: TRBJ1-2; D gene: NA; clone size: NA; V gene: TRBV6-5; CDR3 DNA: TGTGCCAGCAGTCCTCACCCTAGATATGATGGCTACACCTTC; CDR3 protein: CASSPHPRYDGYTF
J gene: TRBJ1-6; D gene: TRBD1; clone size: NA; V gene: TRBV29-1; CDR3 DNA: TGCAGCGACGCACAGGGGGCCAGGGTTAATTCACCCCTCCACTTT; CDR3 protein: CSDAQGARVNSPLHF
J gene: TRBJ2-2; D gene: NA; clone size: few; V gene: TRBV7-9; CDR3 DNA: TGCGCCAGCAGCCAAGGGGGCCAGAGGAGGGCCGGGGAGCTGTTTTTT; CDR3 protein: CASSQGGQRRAGELFF
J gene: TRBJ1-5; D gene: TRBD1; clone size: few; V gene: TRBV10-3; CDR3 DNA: TGTGCCATCAGTGGGGGGGACAGGTTCCTCAATCAGCCCCAGCATTTT; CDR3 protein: CAISGGDRFLNQPQHF
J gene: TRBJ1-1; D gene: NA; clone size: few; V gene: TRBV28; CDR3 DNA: TGTGCCAGCAGTTTATCTATCATTGGCGGAGCTTTCTTT; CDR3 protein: CASSLSIIGGAFF
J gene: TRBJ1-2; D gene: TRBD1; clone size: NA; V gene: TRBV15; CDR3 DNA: TGTGCCACCAGCCGACAGGGTTTTGGCTACACCTTC; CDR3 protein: CATSRQGFGYTF